These 6 T cell receptor beta chains were sequenced from one sample in a study of blood T cell repertoires in COVID-19. TCRdb's table, derived via immunoSEQ multiplex PCR, lists solely in-frame clones and lacks some. The data hold about 110,000 clones, with approximately 79% observed a single time. Sequenced input: peripheral blood. The receptor set was obtained from a man between 65 and 85 years old with active or convalescent COVID-19.

This clone was detected ten times or more. V gene TRBV5-4 combines with J gene TRBJ1-5, with 7 positions matching TRBD1. There are 15 residues in the CDR3. Germline assignment: CDR1 SGHNT and CDR2 YYREEE (reference sequence). V dropped 1 base and J dropped 3; count of bases not matched to a gene: 4. CDR3 loop: CASSLRQGDNQPQHF. The CDR3 bases are TGTGCCAGCAGCTTGAGGCAGGGGGACAATCAGCCCCAGCATTTT.

This chain uses TRBV5-1 with TRBJ1-2; D not resolved. The CDR3 contains 15 residues. Germline assignment: CDR1 SGHRS and CDR2 YFSETQ. V lost 4 bases and J lost 4, with 17 bases in between. The CDR3 DNA sequence: TGCGCCAGCAGCATTGATGGAAGCGGAGGCTATGGCTACACCTTC. Translated, it gives CASSIDGSGGYGYTF. The complete variable domain, with remaining parts taken from reference TRBV5-1 and TRBJ1-2, reads KAGVTQTPRYLIKTRGQQVTLSCSPISGHRSVSWYQQTPGQGLQFLFEYFSETQRNKGNFPGRFSGRQFSNSRSEMNVSTLELGDSALYLCASSIDGSGGYGYTFGSGTRLTVV.

V usage is TRBV19 and J usage is TRBJ1-5, with a possible D match to TRBD1 (6 bases). Per the germline V gene, CDR1 is LNHDA and CDR2 is SQIVND (reference sequence). The length of the CDR3 is 14 residues. V shed 2 bases and J shed 1 base, with 6 bases lying between them. DNA for the CDR3: TGTGCCAGTAGTATACAGGGGAGCAATCAGCCCCAGCATTTT. Translation gives CASSIQGSNQPQHF.

This clone was counted a single time. This rearrangement joins TRBV18 to TRBJ1-2, with 7 bases that match TRBD1. The CDR3 runs 14 residues. Germline assignment: CDR1 KGHSH and CDR2 LQKENI. With 5 bases clipped from V and 4 bases from J, the junction kept 7 bases outside the gene matches. The CDR3 sequence is CASSSRDSPYGYTF. The DNA for the CDR3 is TGTGCCAGCTCATCCCGGGACAGCCCCTATGGCTACACCTTC.

The gene calls are TRBV28 and TRBJ1-6, with a tentative D call TRBD1 (6 bases). The CDR3 runs 16 residues. Germline CDR1 and CDR2: MDHEN and SYDVKM. Trimming stripped 6 bases from V and 10 bases from J, with 22 bases between. The CDR3 loop is CASRPRSTGRRSPLHF. CDR3 DNA: TGTGCCAGCAGACCAAGATCGACAGGAAGAAGGTCACCCCTCCACTTT.

V is TRBV30 and J is TRBJ2-7; maybe TRBD1 (6 bases). V was trimmed by 4 bases and J by 5 bases, leaving 15 bases between them. The CDR3 covers 13 residues. Germline V gene lookup returns CDR1 GTSNPN and CDR2 SVGIG (reference sequence). The CDR3 reads CAWKVGRGHEQYF. The DNA for the CDR3 is TGTGCCTGGAAGGTGGGCAGGGGACACGAGCAGTACTTC.